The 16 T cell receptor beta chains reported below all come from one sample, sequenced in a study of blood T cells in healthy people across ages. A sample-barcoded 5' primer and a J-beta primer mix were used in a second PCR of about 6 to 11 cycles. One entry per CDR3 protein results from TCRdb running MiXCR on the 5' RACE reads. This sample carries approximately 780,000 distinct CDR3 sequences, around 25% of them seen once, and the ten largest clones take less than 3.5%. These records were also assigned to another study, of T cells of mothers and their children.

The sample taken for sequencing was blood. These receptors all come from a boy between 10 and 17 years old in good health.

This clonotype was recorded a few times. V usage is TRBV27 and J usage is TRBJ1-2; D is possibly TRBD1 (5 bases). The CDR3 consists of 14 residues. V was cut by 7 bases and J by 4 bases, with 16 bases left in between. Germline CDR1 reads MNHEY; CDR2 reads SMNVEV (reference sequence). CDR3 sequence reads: CASTSPGVAYGYTF. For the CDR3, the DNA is TGTGCCAGCACCTCCCCGGGGGTTGCCTATGGCTACACCTTC.

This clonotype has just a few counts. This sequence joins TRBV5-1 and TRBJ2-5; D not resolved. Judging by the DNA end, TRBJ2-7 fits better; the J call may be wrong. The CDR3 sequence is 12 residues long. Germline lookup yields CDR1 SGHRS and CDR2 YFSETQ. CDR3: CASHSGPYEQYF. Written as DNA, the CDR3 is TGCGCCAGCCATAGTGGTCCGTACGAGCAGTACTTC.

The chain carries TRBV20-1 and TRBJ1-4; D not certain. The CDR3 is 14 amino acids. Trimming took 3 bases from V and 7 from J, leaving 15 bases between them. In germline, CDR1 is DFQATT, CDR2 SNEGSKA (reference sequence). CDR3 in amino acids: CSARADGGGEKLFF. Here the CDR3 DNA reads TGCAGTGCTAGGGCGGACGGAGGAGGTGAAAAACTGTTTTTT.

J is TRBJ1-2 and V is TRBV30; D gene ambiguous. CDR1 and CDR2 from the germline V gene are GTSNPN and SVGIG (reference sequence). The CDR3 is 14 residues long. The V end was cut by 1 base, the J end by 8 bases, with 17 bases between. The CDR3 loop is CAWSEVGLGNGYTF. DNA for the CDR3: TGTGCCTGGAGTGAAGTAGGACTCGGGAACGGCTACACCTTC.

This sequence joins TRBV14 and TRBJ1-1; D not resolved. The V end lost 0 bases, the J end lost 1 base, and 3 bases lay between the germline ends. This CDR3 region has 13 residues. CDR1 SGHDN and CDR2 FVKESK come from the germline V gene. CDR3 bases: TGTGCCAGCAGCCAAGATGCGAACACTGAAGCTTTCTTT. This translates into CASSQDANTEAFF.

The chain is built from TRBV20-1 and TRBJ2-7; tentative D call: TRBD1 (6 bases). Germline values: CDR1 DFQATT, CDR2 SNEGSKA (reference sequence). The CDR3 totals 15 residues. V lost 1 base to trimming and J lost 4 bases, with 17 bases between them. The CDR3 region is CSARGSGQGNYEQYF. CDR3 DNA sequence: TGCAGTGCTAGAGGCTCGGGGCAGGGGAATTACGAGCAGTACTTC.

CDR3: CAWIPEGRGDTQYF. CDR3 nucleotides: TGTGCCTGGATCCCTGAGGGGCGAGGAGATACGCAGTATTTT. The chain links TRBV30 to TRBJ2-3; TRBD1 or TRBD2 may be the D gene (5 bases each). V was pared by 4 bases and J by 5 bases, with 16 bases between. The CDR3 is made up of 14 amino acids. The germline V gene encodes CDR1 GTSNPN and CDR2 SVGIG (reference sequence).

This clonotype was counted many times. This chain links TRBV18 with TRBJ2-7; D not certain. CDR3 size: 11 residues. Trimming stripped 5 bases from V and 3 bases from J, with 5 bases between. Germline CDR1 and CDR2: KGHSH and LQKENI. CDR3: CASSGLYEQYF. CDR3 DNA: TGTGCCAGCTCAGGCCTCTACGAGCAGTACTTC.

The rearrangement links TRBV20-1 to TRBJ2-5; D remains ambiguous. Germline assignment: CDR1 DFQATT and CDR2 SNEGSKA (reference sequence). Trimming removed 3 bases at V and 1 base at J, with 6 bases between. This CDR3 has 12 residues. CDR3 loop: CSARGLQETQYF. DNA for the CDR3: TGCAGTGCTAGGGGTCTCCAAGAGACCCAGTACTTC.

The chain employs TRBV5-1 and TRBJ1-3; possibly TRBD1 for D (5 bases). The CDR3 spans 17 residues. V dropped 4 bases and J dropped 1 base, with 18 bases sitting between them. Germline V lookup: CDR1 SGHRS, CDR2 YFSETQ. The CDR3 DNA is TGCGCCAGCAGCAGGTCCGGGACTTTTGGATCTGGAAACACCATATATTTT. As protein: CASSRSGTFGSGNTIYF.

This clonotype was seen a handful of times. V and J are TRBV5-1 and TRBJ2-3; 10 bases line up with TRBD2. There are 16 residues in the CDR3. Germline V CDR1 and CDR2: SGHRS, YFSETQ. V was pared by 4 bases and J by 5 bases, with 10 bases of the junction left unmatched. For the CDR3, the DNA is TGCGCCAGCAGCCCCCCGCAGCGGGGGGGCGTAGATACGCAGTATTTT. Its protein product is CASSPPQRGGVDTQYF.

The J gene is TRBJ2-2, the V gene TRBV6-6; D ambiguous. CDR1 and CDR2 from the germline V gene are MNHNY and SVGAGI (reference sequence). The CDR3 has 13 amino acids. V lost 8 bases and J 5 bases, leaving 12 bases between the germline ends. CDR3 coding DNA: TGTGCCAGCGGGCAGGCAGGTACCGGGGAGCTGTTTTTT. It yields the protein CASGQAGTGELFF.

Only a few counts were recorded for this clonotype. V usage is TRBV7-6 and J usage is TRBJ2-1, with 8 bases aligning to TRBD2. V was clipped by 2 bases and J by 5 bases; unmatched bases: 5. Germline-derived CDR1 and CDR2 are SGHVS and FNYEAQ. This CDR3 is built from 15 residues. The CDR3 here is CASSLFHGGDNEQFF. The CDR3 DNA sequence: TGTGCCAGCAGCTTATTCCACGGGGGGGACAATGAGCAGTTCTTC.

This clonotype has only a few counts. CDR3 residues: CASSVGVTQETQYF. The CDR3 nucleotides read TGTGCCAGCAGCGTAGGGGTAACCCAAGAGACCCAGTACTTC. The chain employs TRBV9 and TRBJ2-5; unclear D gene. The germline gives CDR1 SGDLS, CDR2 YYNGEE. V was trimmed by 0 bases and J by 1 base, leaving 7 bases between them. The CDR3 has 14 amino acids.

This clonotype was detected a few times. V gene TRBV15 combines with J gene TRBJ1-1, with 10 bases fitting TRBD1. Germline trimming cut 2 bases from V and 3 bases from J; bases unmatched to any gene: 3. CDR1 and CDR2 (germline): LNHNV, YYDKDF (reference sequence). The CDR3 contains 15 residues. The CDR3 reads CATSRSGTGDTEAFF. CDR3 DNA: TGTGCCACCAGCAGATCCGGGACAGGGGACACTGAAGCTTTCTTT.

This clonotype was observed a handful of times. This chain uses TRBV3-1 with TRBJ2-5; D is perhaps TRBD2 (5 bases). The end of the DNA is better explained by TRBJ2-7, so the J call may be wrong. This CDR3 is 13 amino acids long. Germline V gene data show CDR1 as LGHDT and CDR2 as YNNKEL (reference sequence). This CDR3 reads CASSSLEGAEQYF. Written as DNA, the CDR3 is TGTGCCAGCAGCTCTCTAGAGGGCGCCGAGCAGTACTTC.